One and the same sample provided the 16 T cell receptor beta chains below, sequenced in a study of siplizumab effects on memory and regulatory T cells. This table comes from immunoSEQ multiplex PCR, and its TCRdb copy is limited to in-frame clones, with some not included. The sample contains about 63,000 clones, around 78% of which appear only once. Sequencing used memory CD4+ T cells sorted from blood. Receptors originate from a human donor in good health.

This clone was counted once. The V and J genes are TRBV19 and TRBJ2-3, with a weak D call TRBD1 (5 bases). Germline-derived CDR1 and CDR2 are LNHDA and SQIVND (reference sequence). Trimming stripped 6 bases from V and 0 bases from J, with 10 bases between. The CDR3 is made up of 14 amino acids. CDR3 sequence reads: CASSTGPSTDTQYF. CDR3 sequence (DNA): TGTGCCAGTAGCACAGGCCCTAGCACAGATACGCAGTATTTT.

This rearrangement joins TRBV7-3 to TRBJ2-5; TRBD2 aligns across 8 bases. Per germline, CDR1 SGHTA and CDR2 FQGTGA. The CDR3 contains 15 residues. The ends lost 0 bases at V and 5 bases at J; junction bases unmatched: 5. CDR3: CASSLTAGVRETQYF. CDR3 nucleotide sequence: TGTGCCAGCAGCTTAACAGCGGGAGTACGTGAGACCCAGTACTTC.

This chain connects TRBV18 to TRBJ2-2, with a possible D match to TRBD2 (5 bases). Germline CDR1 reads KGHSH; CDR2 reads LQKENI. The CDR3 has 14 amino acids. Trimming removed 6 bases at V and 7 bases at J, with 15 bases between. Here the CDR3 DNA reads TGTGCCAGCTCCCGAGGACTCACGGACGGGGAGCTGTTTTTT. Protein product: CASSRGLTDGELFF.

The sample holds one count of this clone. The chain recombines TRBV5-4 with TRBJ1-1, with 9 positions matching TRBD1. Germline-derived CDR1 and CDR2 are SGHNT and YYREEE (reference sequence). The CDR3 sequence is 16 residues long. Trimming took 3 bases from V and 0 from J; bases not matched to a gene: 6. CDR3 nucleotide sequence: TGTGCCAGCAGCTCGGGACAGGGAAAGATGAACACTGAAGCTTTCTTT. This gives the protein CASSSGQGKMNTEAFF. The variable domain in full, completed from reference TRBV5-4 and TRBJ1-1, reads ETGVTQSPTHLIKTRGQQVTLRCSSQSGHNTVSWYQQALGQGPQFIFQYYREEENGRGNFPPRFSGLQFPNYSSELNVNALELDDSALYLCASSSGQGKMNTEAFFGQGTRLTVV.

The V gene is TRBV9, the J gene TRBJ2-3; unclear D gene. The CDR3 extends over 14 amino acids. From germline, CDR1 is SGDLS and CDR2 YYNGEE. Trimming took off 0 bases at V and 3 bases at J, with 8 bases between the two ends. This CDR3 reads CASSVGTGTDTQYF. As DNA, the CDR3 is TGTGCCAGCAGCGTAGGGACGGGTACAGATACGCAGTATTTT.

This clone showed up just a few times. The chain employs TRBV19 and TRBJ1-2, with TRBD1 as a possible D gene (6 bases). Trimming pared 8 bases from V and 7 bases from J, leaving 14 bases between. The CDR3 runs to 12 residues. CDR1 LNHDA and CDR2 SQIVND come from the germline V gene (reference sequence). CDR3 amino acids: CASAKAGAGYTF. The CDR3 DNA reads TGTGCCAGTGCGAAGGCAGGGGCTGGCTACACCTTC.

The chain has TRBV6-1 and TRBJ2-2, with D perhaps matching TRBD1 or TRBD2 (6 bases each). CDR1 is MNHNS and CDR2 is SASEGT in the germline V gene. The CDR3 length is 14 residues. The V end lost 2 bases, the J end lost 5 bases, and 9 bases lay between the germline ends. In DNA, the CDR3 is TGTGCCAGCAGTGAACTAGGGGGGACCGGGGAGCTGTTTTTT. It translates to CASSELGGTGELFF.

This rearrangement joins TRBV4-2 to TRBJ2-1; 10 bases are shared with TRBD2. The CDR3 loop spans 17 amino acids. The junction had 6 bases not matched to a gene; V was cut back by 4 bases and J by 0 bases. Germline V gives CDR1 LGHNA, CDR2 YNFKEQ. CDR3 in DNA: TGTGCCAGCAGCCGGCAACTAGCGGGAAGCTCCTACAATGAGCAGTTCTTC. Its protein is CASSRQLAGSSYNEQFF.

This chain joins TRBV2 and TRBJ2-3; D ambiguous. Trimming removed 8 bases at V and 1 base at J, with 13 bases between. In germline, CDR1 is SNHLY, CDR2 FYNNEI. There are 14 residues in the CDR3. The CDR3 spells CASPGHAGTDTQYF. CDR3 bases: TGTGCCAGCCCCGGGCACGCTGGCACAGATACGCAGTATTTT. Full variable domain (missing parts from reference TRBV2 and TRBJ2-3): EPEVTQTPSHQVTQMGQEVILRCVPISNHLYFYWYRQILGQKVEFLVSFYNNEISEKSEIFDDQFSVERPDGSNFTLKIRSTKLEDSAMYFCASPGHAGTDTQYFGPGTRLTVL.

The chain is built from TRBV5-4 and TRBJ2-7; D is uncertain. Germline CDR1 reads SGHNT; CDR2 reads YYREEE (reference sequence). V lost 0 bases and J lost 0, with 13 bases in between. This CDR3 comprises 16 residues. CDR3 sequence (DNA): TGTGCCAGCAGCTTGGGCCCCGACGAGAGCTCCTACGAGCAGTACTTC. This encodes CASSLGPDESSYEQYF.

The CDR3 loop is CASSGLSATNEKLFF. The DNA of the CDR3 is TGTGCCAGCTCTGGCCTTAGCGCAACTAATGAAAAACTGTTTTTT. V and J are TRBV27 and TRBJ1-4, with D unresolved. V gave up 8 bases and J gave up 0 bases, with 13 bases separating them. Germline V lookup: CDR1 MNHEY, CDR2 SMNVEV (reference sequence). The CDR3 consists of 15 residues.

This clone was observed a few times. This CDR3 is CASSRGREGGTEAFF. In nucleotides, the CDR3 is TGTGCCAGCTCACGGGGTAGGGAAGGAGGGACTGAAGCTTTCTTT. The J gene is TRBJ1-1, the V gene TRBV18; D is ambiguous. This CDR3 region has 15 residues. The V and J ends lost 4 bases and 5 bases respectively, with 17 bases between them. CDR1 KGHSH and CDR2 LQKENI come from the germline V gene.

The V gene is TRBV4-1, the J gene TRBJ1-3; TRBD1 matches at 7 bases. The CDR3 has 17 residues. The germline V gene has CDR1 MGHRA and CDR2 YSYEKL. Trimming cost V 0 bases and J 0 bases; bases outside gene matches: 5. CDR3 DNA: TGCGCCAGCAGCCAAGAGGGACAGACGAACTCTGGAAACACCATATATTTT. It is translated as CASSQEGQTNSGNTIYF.

This chain connects TRBV11-2 to TRBJ2-1; TRBD2 matches 8 bases. The CDR3 contains 14 residues. J was trimmed by 4 bases and V by 3 bases; bases with no gene match: 2. Germline values: CDR1 SGHAT, CDR2 FQNNGV. The CDR3 region has the DNA TGTGCCAGCAGCTTGGCGGGGGGATACAATGAGCAGTTCTTC. Encoded protein: CASSLAGGYNEQFF.

The V gene is TRBV6-1, the J gene TRBJ2-2; D is possibly TRBD2 (6 bases). The CDR3 loop spans 17 amino acids. CDR1 and CDR2 from the germline V gene are MNHNS and SASEGT. V dropped 4 bases and J dropped 6 bases, with 21 bases sitting between them. The CDR3 is CASSGYRPGRTAGELFF. DNA of the CDR3: TGTGCCAGCAGTGGCTACCGACCAGGGAGGACCGCCGGGGAGCTGTTTTTT.

This rearrangement joins TRBV5-4 to TRBJ2-4; D unresolved. This CDR3 is 16 amino acids long. V was clipped by 1 base and J by 0 bases, with 11 bases between them. Per germline, CDR1 SGHNT and CDR2 YYREEE (reference sequence). CDR3 region: CASSLPGDLAKNIQYF. CDR3 DNA: TGTGCCAGCAGCTTGCCAGGAGACCTAGCCAAAAACATTCAGTACTTC.